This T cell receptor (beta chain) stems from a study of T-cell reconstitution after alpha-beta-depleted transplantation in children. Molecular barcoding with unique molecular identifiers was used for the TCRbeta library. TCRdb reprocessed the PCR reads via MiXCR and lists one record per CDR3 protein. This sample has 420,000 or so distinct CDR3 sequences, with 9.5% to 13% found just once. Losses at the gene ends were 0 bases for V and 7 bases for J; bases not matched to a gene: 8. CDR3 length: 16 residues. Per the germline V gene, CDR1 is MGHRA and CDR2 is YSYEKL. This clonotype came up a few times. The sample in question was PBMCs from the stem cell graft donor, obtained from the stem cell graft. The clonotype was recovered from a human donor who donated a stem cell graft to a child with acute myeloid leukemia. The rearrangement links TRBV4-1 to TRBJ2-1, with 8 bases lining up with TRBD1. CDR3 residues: CASSQEIQGARNEQFF. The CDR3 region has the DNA TGCGCCAGCAGCCAAGAAATCCAGGGGGCTCGAAATGAGCAGTTCTTC.